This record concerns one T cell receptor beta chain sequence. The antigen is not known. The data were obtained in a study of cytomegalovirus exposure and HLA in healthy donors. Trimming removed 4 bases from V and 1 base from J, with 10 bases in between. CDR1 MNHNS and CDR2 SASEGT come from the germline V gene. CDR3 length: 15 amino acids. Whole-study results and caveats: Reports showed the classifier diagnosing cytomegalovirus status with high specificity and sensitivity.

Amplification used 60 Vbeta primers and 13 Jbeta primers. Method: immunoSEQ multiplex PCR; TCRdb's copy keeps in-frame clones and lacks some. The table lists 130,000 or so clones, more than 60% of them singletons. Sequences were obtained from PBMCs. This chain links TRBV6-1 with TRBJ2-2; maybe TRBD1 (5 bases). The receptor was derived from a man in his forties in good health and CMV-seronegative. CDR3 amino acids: CASSGQMQNTGELFF. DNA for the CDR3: TGTGCCAGCAGTGGACAGATGCAGAACACCGGGGAGCTGTTTTTT.